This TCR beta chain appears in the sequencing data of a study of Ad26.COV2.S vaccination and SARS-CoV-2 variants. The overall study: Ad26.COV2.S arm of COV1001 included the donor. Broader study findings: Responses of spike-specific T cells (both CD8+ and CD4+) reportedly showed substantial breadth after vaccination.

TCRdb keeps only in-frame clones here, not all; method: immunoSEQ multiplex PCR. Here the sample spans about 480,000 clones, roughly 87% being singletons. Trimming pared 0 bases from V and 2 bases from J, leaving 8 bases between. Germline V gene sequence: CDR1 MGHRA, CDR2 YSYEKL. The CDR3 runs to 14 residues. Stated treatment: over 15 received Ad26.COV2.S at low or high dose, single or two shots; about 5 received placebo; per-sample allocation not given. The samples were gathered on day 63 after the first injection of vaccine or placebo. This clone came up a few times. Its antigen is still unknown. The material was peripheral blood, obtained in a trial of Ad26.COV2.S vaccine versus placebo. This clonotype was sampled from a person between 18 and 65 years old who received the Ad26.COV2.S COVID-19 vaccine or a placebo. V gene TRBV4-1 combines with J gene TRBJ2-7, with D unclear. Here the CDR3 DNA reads TGCGCCAGCAGCCAAGAGGACGAAACCTACGAGCAGTACTTC. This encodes CASSQEDETYEQYF.